These 26 T cell receptor beta chains originate from one sample sequenced in a study of cytomegalovirus exposure and HLA in healthy donors. The PCR used 60 Vbeta and 13 Jbeta primers. Sequencing was performed with immunoSEQ multiplex PCR; in TCRdb, only in-frame clones are kept and a portion is missing. The repertoire has under 250,000 clones, roughly 80% of them found once; the top ten carry about 1.5%. The sample comprised PBMCs. The origin of the receptors is a man in his forties or fifties in good health and CMV-seronegative.

The chain combines TRBV28 with TRBJ1-5; D remains unclear. The CDR3 loop spans 15 amino acids. V was trimmed by 3 bases and J by 0 bases, leaving 9 bases between them. CDR1 and CDR2 (germline): MDHEN, SYDVKM. CDR3 nucleotides: TGTGCCAGCAGTTTGCGGAGCTATAGCAATCAGCCCCAGCATTTT. Translated, it gives CASSLRSYSNQPQHF.

This sequence joins TRBV7-2 and TRBJ1-2; the match to TRBD1 covers 9 bases. The CDR3 sequence is 15 residues long. Per germline, CDR1 SGHTA and CDR2 FQGNSA. Unmatched junction bases numbered 11, after V lost 5 bases and J lost 7 bases. As DNA, the CDR3 is TGTGCCAGCAGCGTTACAGGGGGCGCCGAGGGTGGCTACACCTTC. This sequence encodes CASSVTGGAEGGYTF.

In the case of this clone: The sample holds other DNA sequences that translate to the same CDR3. V and J are TRBV18 and TRBJ2-3; maybe TRBD1 (5 bases). This CDR3 contains 14 residues. V was pared by 2 bases and J by 0 bases, with 6 bases between. CDR1 and CDR2 from the germline V gene are KGHSH and LQKENI. The CDR3 DNA sequence: TGTGCCAGCTCACCAGGGGCTAGCACAGATACGCAGTATTTT. Amino acid sequence: CASSPGASTDTQYF.

V usage is TRBV5-1 and J usage is TRBJ2-7, with TRBD2 as a possible D gene (5 bases). Germline assignment: CDR1 SGHRS and CDR2 YFSETQ. V gave up 5 bases and J gave up 0 bases, with 6 bases separating them. CDR3 size: 12 residues. The CDR3 loop reads CASRRDSYEQYF. In DNA, the CDR3 is TGCGCCAGCAGGAGGGACTCCTACGAGCAGTACTTC.

The chain carries TRBV7-9 and TRBJ2-1; D is possibly TRBD2 (6 bases). The germline V gene encodes CDR1 SEHNR and CDR2 FQNEAQ (reference sequence). The CDR3 sequence is 12 residues long. Between the trimmed V and J ends, which lost 6 bases and 8 bases, there was a span of 11 bases. The chain's CDR3 is CASSPWGDEQFF. The CDR3 nucleotides are TGTGCCAGCAGTCCGTGGGGGGATGAGCAGTTCTTC. The complete variable domain, with remaining parts taken from reference TRBV7-9 and TRBJ2-1, reads DTGVSQNPRHKITKRGQNVTFRCDPISEHNRLYWYRQTLGQGPEFLTYFQNEAQLEKSRLLSDRFSAERPKGSFSTLEIQRTEQGDSAMYLCASSPWGDEQFFGPGTRLTVL.

The CDR3, as DNA: TGTGCCAGCAGCCTGAGTCCGGGACAAACCTACGAGCAGTACTTC. It translates to CASSLSPGQTYEQYF. The rearrangement uses TRBV7-2 and TRBJ2-7; possible D gene TRBD1, 6 bases. Trimming took 5 bases from V and 2 from J, leaving 16 bases between them. The CDR3 consists of 15 residues. Germline CDR1 and CDR2: SGHTA and FQGNSA.

The chain joins TRBV29-1 to TRBJ1-2, with 7 bases aligning to TRBD1. The V gene's germline CDR1 is SQVTM and CDR2 ANQGSEA. This CDR3 is 13 amino acids long. With 3 bases clipped from V and 10 bases from J, the junction kept 11 bases outside the gene matches. The CDR3 region has the DNA TGCAGCGTTGAGGCGACAGGGCTGGGCTTCTACACCTTC. Its protein is CSVEATGLGFYTF.

This chain connects TRBV28 to TRBJ1-4, with TRBD1 identical over 9 bases. Per germline, CDR1 MDHEN and CDR2 SYDVKM. The ends lost 9 bases at V and 8 bases at J; junction bases unmatched: 7. The CDR3 has 13 amino acids. CDR3 protein: CASDSGQGEKLFF. The CDR3 DNA follows: TGTGCCAGTGACTCGGGACAGGGAGAAAAACTGTTTTTT.

This sequence joins TRBV18 and TRBJ1-1, with 8 bases identical to TRBD1. The CDR3 runs 14 residues. Unmatched junction bases numbered 10, after V lost 6 bases and J lost 7 bases. Germline V CDR1 and CDR2: KGHSH, LQKENI. The CDR3 DNA follows: TGTGCCAGCTCGCTCTCATACAGGGGGTTTGAAGCTTTCTTT. Protein product: CASSLSYRGFEAFF.

The gene calls are TRBV6-5 and TRBJ1-2; weak D call: TRBD1 (6 bases). CDR1 MNHEY and CDR2 SVGAGI come from the germline V gene. The CDR3 is made up of 13 amino acids. The ends were cut back, 4 bases at V and 3 bases at J, with 9 bases in the middle. The CDR3 DNA is TGTGCCAGCAGTTCACAGGGATACTATGGCTACACCTTC. Amino acids: CASSSQGYYGYTF.

The rearrangement uses TRBV19 and TRBJ1-1; TRBD1 matches 12 bases. CDR3 length equals 15 residues. Trimming removed 6 bases from V and 4 bases from J; junction bases left unmatched: 6. CDR1 and CDR2 (germline): LNHDA, SQIVND (reference sequence). CDR3 nucleotide sequence: TGTGCCAGTAGGAAACCGGGACAGGGGGCCACTGAAGCTTTCTTT. Its protein product is CASRKPGQGATEAFF.

The J gene is TRBJ2-7, the V gene TRBV27, with 10 positions matching TRBD1. V shed 3 bases and J 0 bases; nucleotides not matched to a gene: 5. This CDR3 is 16 amino acids long. Looked up from germline, CDR1 is MNHEY and CDR2 is SMNVEV (reference sequence). The CDR3 nucleotides read TGTGCCAGCAGTTTCCTCGGACAGGGGGTCTCCTACGAGCAGTACTTC. Translated: CASSFLGQGVSYEQYF.

The V and J genes are TRBV6-5 and TRBJ2-1, with D maybe TRBD1 (6 bases). The CDR3 totals 13 residues. CDR1 is MNHEY and CDR2 is SVGAGI in the germline V gene. V was trimmed by 9 bases and J by 5 bases, leaving 14 bases between them. The CDR3 nucleotides are TGTGCCAGTACAGGGTCTAAGAACAATGAGCAGTTCTTC. Residues: CASTGSKNNEQFF.

This clone has only one observation. The rearrangement links TRBV5-8 to TRBJ2-7, with a weak D call TRBD1 (5 bases). Trimming removed 1 base at V and 7 bases at J, with 12 bases between. This CDR3 is 13 amino acids long. The germline V gene encodes CDR1 SGHTS and CDR2 YDEGEE. CDR3 sequence reads: CASSLWGRQEQYF. The CDR3 DNA reads as TGTGCCAGCAGCTTGTGGGGCCGACAAGAGCAGTACTTC. Filled out from reference TRBV5-8 and TRBJ2-7, the complete variable domain reads EAGVTQSPTHLIKTRGQQATLRCSPISGHTSVYWYQQALGLGLQFLLWYDEGEERNRGNFPPRFSGRQFPNYSSELNVNALELEDSALYLCASSLWGRQEQYFGPGTRLTVT.

J is TRBJ1-6 and V is TRBV27; D might be TRBD1 (5 bases). V was trimmed by 2 bases and J by 0 bases, leaving 8 bases between them. The CDR3 is 16 amino acids. Germline CDR1 MNHEY, CDR2 SMNVEV (reference sequence). In DNA, the CDR3 is TGTGCCAGCAGTTTAGCGCAGGGCTCCTATAATTCACCCCTCCACTTT. Translation: CASSLAQGSYNSPLHF.

The rearrangement uses TRBV30 and TRBJ1-5; no definite D call. From germline, CDR1 is GTSNPN and CDR2 SVGIG (reference sequence). Between the trimmed V and J ends, which lost 0 bases and 1 base, there was a span of 10 bases. The CDR3 sequence is 15 residues long. The CDR3 DNA follows: TGTGCCTGGAGTGTTAGCTGGCAGAGCAATCAGCCCCAGCATTTT. This encodes CAWSVSWQSNQPQHF.

The chain employs TRBV7-9 and TRBJ1-2; 8 bases are shared with TRBD1. Trimming cost V 5 bases and J 4 bases; bases outside gene matches: 12. CDR1 SEHNR and CDR2 FQNEAQ come from the germline V gene (reference sequence). This CDR3 has 16 amino acids. The CDR3: CASSADLQGDSYGYTF. In nucleotides, the CDR3 is TGTGCCAGCAGCGCCGATTTACAGGGGGACAGCTATGGCTACACCTTC.

CDR3 sequence: CASSVGTGSNTEAFF. The DNA of the CDR3 is TGTGCCAGCAGCGTCGGGACAGGGAGTAACACTGAAGCTTTCTTT. This rearrangement joins TRBV9 to TRBJ1-1; the match to TRBD1 covers 9 bases. This CDR3 has 15 amino acids. V was pared by 2 bases and J by 2 bases, with 4 bases of the junction left unmatched. Germline lookup yields CDR1 SGDLS and CDR2 YYNGEE.

The CDR3 loop reads CSAGTSVVDEQYF. Written as DNA, the CDR3 is TGCAGCGCCGGGACTAGCGTTGTCGACGAGCAGTACTTC. The V call is TRBV29-1, the J call TRBJ2-7, with TRBD2 identical over 10 bases. This CDR3 comprises 13 residues. From germline, CDR1 is SQVTM and CDR2 ANQGSEA. V was clipped by 7 bases and J by 5 bases; unmatched bases: 8.

This rearrangement joins TRBV18 to TRBJ2-1, with 10 positions matching TRBD2. The germline V gene encodes CDR1 KGHSH and CDR2 LQKENI. The ends lost 4 bases at V and 5 bases at J; junction bases unmatched: 5. This CDR3 is built from 15 residues. The CDR3 reads CASSLIAGGDNEQFF. As DNA, the CDR3 is TGTGCCAGCTCACTAATAGCGGGAGGAGACAATGAGCAGTTCTTC.

There are a few counts of this clone. The genes are TRBV5-4 and TRBJ1-4; TRBD1 matches at 7 bases. Germline V gene sequence: CDR1 SGHNT, CDR2 YYREEE (reference sequence). V was clipped by 4 bases and J by 0 bases; unmatched bases: 6. The CDR3 consists of 16 residues. The CDR3 DNA reads as TGTGCCAGCAGCGTGAGACAGGGTACAACTAATGAAAAACTGTTTTTT. Translation: CASSVRQGTTNEKLFF.

The rearrangement joins TRBV5-3 to TRBJ2-7, with 8 bases lining up with TRBD1. TRBV5-3 has ORF status, its function being uncertain. This CDR3 has 15 amino acids. V was pared by 0 bases and J by 3 bases, with 5 bases of the junction left unmatched. The CDR3 loop reads CARSLGQGPHYEQYF. The CDR3 DNA sequence: TGTGCCAGAAGCTTGGGACAGGGGCCCCACTACGAGCAGTACTTC.

The chain is built from TRBV4-1 and TRBJ2-7; D is unclear. Germline-derived CDR1 and CDR2 are MGHRA and YSYEKL. V gave up 0 bases and J gave up 2 bases, with 5 bases separating them. The CDR3 is 13 amino acids. In nucleotides, the CDR3 is TGCGCCAGCAGCCAAGATGAGACCTACGAGCAGTACTTC. This codes for CASSQDETYEQYF.

The CDR3 sequence: CASRTTGGGNTEAFF. CDR3 DNA: TGCGCCAGCCGTACGACAGGGGGCGGAAACACTGAAGCTTTCTTT. The chain is built from TRBV5-1 and TRBJ1-1; 10 bases are shared with TRBD1. V was clipped by 7 bases and J by 2 bases; unmatched bases: 8. Per germline, CDR1 SGHRS and CDR2 YFSETQ. The CDR3 has 15 residues.

The rearrangement joins TRBV7-2 to TRBJ2-7; 14 bases match TRBD2. The CDR3 extends over 15 amino acids. Trimming took 7 bases from V and 3 from J; bases not matched to a gene: 5. Germline V gene data show CDR1 as SGHTA and CDR2 as FQGNSA. The CDR3: CASTMGTSGGYEQYF. The CDR3 nucleotides read TGTGCCAGCACCATGGGGACTAGCGGGGGCTACGAGCAGTACTTC. The entire variable domain, with the rest obtained from reference TRBV7-2 and TRBJ2-7, is as follows: GAGVSQSPSNKVTEKGKDVELRCDPISGHTALYWYRQSLGQGLEFLIYFQGNSAPDKSGLPSDRFSAERTGGSVSTLTIQRTQQEDSAVYLCASTMGTSGGYEQYFGPGTRLTVT.

The rearrangement uses TRBV5-1 and TRBJ1-5; 8 nucleotides line up with TRBD1. Germline CDR1 is SGHRS and CDR2 is YFSETQ. The ends lost 4 bases at V and 3 bases at J; junction bases unmatched: 6. CDR3 length: 15 residues. DNA of the CDR3: TGCGCCAGCAGCCCCGAGACAGGGGACAATCAGCCCCAGCATTTT. This encodes CASSPETGDNQPQHF.